This T cell receptor beta chain came from a study of blood T cells in healthy people across ages. Trimming shortened V by 11 bases and J by 5 bases, and 21 bases separated the two germline ends. In germline, CDR1 is MNHEY, CDR2 SVGEGT. The CDR3 has 14 amino acids. A sample-barcoded 5' primer and a J-beta primer mix were used in a second PCR of roughly 7 to 11 cycles. TCRdb fed the 5' RACE reads into MiXCR, producing one record per CDR3 protein. The repertoire consists of 700,000 to 900,000 distinct CDR3 sequences, with under 30% occurring once and the leading ten covering about 3%. Only a few counts were recorded for this clonotype. Just one base apart from a much larger clone, this may be a read error. The sample was also reused in another study, on T cells of mothers and their children.

The chain combines TRBV6-2 or TRBV6-3 with TRBJ1-2; possible D gene TRBD1, 6 bases. The sequenced sample was blood. The clonotype comes from a boy aged 10-17 years in good health. CDR3 sequence: CAGTSGGGAYGYTF. The CDR3 DNA reads as TGTGCCGGCACCAGTGGAGGGGGAGCGTATGGCTACACCTTC.